Included here is one TCR beta chain sequence, with context. Its antigen remains undetermined. One junction end does not reproduce the germline sequence, and a read error may be involved. Library construction relied on PCR. Instrument on record: Illumina HiSeq 2500. To reduce PCR and sequencing biases, unique molecular identifiers were incorporated into the TCR beta cDNA libraries. Every 1 to 10 million input T cells yielded some 500,000 cDNA molecules, meaning each molecule approximated one T cell. Patient libraries were prepared and sequenced with the same protocol used for the earlier healthy control dataset. Within a given batch, samples were prepared together, multiplexed and sequenced on the same HiSeq lane. As for the original processing: MIGEC was used to process the raw barcoded reads, and molecular identifier groups with only a single read were discarded before consensus assembly and CDR3 extraction. VDJtools was used for post-analysis of the clonotype tables, and diversity was normalized by down-sampling every dataset to the size of the smallest sample. To correct batch-related cross-sample contamination, repertoire overlap clustering matched CDR3 amino acid sequences but not nucleotide sequences. TCRdb passed the public sequencing reads through fastp at Q25 and MiXCR, retaining productive beta sequences. Identical CDR3 proteins give one entry, which carries the most common genes and DNA. These V and J calls derive from TCRdb rather than the authors' analysis. For this sample the table gives about 800,000 distinct CDR3 sequences, of which 25% to 30% were detected only once. Approximately 0.6% of the sample comes from the top ten.

These data belong to a study of post-analysis software for immune sequencing data (dated by TCRdb to 2013 to 2016). Background on the whole study: Disease courses on record covered relapsing-remitting, secondary progressive and progressive-relapsing multiple sclerosis, though some patients had no subtype annotation. The patient repertoires were compared against around eleven previously published healthy control repertoires obtained from donors aged roughly 6 to 28 years. A subset of samples was prepared in parallel using single-end sample barcoding, then pooled and co-amplified after Illumina adapter ligation.

The investigation overall reported the following: Significantly lower normalized Chao1 diversity was found in multiple sclerosis patients than in controls, suggesting substantial peripheral T-cell clonal expansion. Patients showed significantly higher frequencies than controls for roughly five TRBV segments, among them TRBV5-6, TRBV5-1 and TRBV20-1. The control group was slightly older than the multiple sclerosis patient group. Direct clustering with F measure showed strong co-clustering of samples prepared in the same batch, prompting a batch-effect correction.

TCR beta repertoires were profiled from peripheral blood of about a dozen young patients with multiple sclerosis to demonstrate the VDJtools post-analysis software. The multiple sclerosis patients were children and adolescents between roughly 6 and 16 years of age. Reading the germline V gene (reference sequence) gives CDR1 DFQATT and CDR2 SNEGSKA. Measured from the cysteine to the phenylalanine, the CDR3 is 12 residues long. The read is trimmed to its CDR3 DNA, 36 bases read in frame from base 1. The rearranged chain carries TRBV20-1 and TRBJ2-1; the D gene identity is not certain. Sample: blood. The receptor was isolated from a girl aged 5 to 17 with multiple sclerosis. The CDR3 region: CSARESNYEQFF. The base sequence is TGCAGTGCGAGAGAAAGTAATTATGAGCAGTTCTTC.